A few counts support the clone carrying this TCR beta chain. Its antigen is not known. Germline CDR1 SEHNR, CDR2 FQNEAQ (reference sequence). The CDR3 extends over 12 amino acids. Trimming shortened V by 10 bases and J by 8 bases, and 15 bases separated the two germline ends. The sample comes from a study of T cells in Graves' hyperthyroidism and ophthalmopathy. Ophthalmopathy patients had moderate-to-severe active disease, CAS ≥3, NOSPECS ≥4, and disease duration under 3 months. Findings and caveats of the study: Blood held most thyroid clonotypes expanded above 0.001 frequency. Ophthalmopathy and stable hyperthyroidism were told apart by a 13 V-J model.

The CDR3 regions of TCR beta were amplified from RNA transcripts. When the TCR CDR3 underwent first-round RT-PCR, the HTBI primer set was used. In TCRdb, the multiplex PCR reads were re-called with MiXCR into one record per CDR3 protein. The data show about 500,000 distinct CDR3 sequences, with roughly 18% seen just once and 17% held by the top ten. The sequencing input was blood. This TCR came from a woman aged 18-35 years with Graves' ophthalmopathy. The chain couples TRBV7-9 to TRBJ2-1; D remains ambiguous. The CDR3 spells CAIGRPGDEQFF. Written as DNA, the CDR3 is TGTGCCATAGGAAGGCCGGGCGATGAGCAGTTCTTC. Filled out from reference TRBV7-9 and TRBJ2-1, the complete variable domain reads DTGVSQNPRHKITKRGQNVTFRCDPISEHNRLYWYRQTLGQGPEFLTYFQNEAQLEKSRLLSDRFSAERPKGSFSTLEIQRTEQGDSAMYLCAIGRPGDEQFFGPGTRLTVL.